These T cell receptor beta chains were read from a single sample in a study of T cell changes during pregnancy in multiple sclerosis. The repertoire was sequenced with immunoSEQ multiplex PCR; TCRdb's copy has only in-frame clones and lacks some. The data contain some 40,000 clones, about 89% of them singletons. This material consisted of CD4+ T cells from peripheral blood mononuclear cells, taken in the third trimester of pregnancy. The origin of the receptors is a female donor in good health, enrolled as a control in a pregnancy study. The CDR3 runs from the conserved cysteine through the conserved F or W. D genes are given only for firm matches. Clone size is shown for a subset of rows, as once, few, many or a class of expanded clone.

size	D	V	J	DNA	CDR3
-	TRBD2	TRBV7-8	TRBJ2-1	TGTGCCAGCAGCCCACCACGCCGACTAGCGCCTTACAATGAGCAGTTCTTC	CASSPPRRLAPYNEQFF
-	TRBD1	TRBV29-1	TRBJ2-3	TGCAGCGTTAGAACCGGGACAGGGTCAGATACGCAGTATTTT	CSVRTGTGSDTQYF
-	TRBD1	TRBV28	TRBJ1-2	TGTGCCAGCAGTCCATACCGGGACAGGAATACTAACTATGGCTACACCTTC	CASSPYRDRNTNYGYTF
once	TRBD2	TRBV9	TRBJ2-7	TGTGCCAGCAGCGAGGGGGATGATAGCGGGAGATTCGACGAGCAGTACTTC	CASSEGDDSGRFDEQYF
-	-	TRBV6-5	TRBJ1-5	TGTGCCAGCAGTTACCCCGGGTATAGCAATCAGCCCCAGCATTTT	CASSYPGYSNQPQHF
-	-	TRBV5-1	TRBJ2-3	TGCGCCAGCAGCTTGCGGGGAGCAAAGACCATAAATACGCAGTATTTT	CASSLRGAKTINTQYF
-	TRBD1	TRBV30	TRBJ2-2	TGTGCCTGGAGAGGGGACAGCACCGGGGAGCTGTTTTTT	CAWRGDSTGELFF
few	TRBD2	TRBV11-3	TRBJ2-1	TGTGCCAGCAGCTTAGATCAGGGCGGGACTAGCGGATTTAATGAGCAGTTCTTC	CASSLDQGGTSGFNEQFF
-	-	TRBV6-5	TRBJ2-3	TGTGCCAGCAGTCTAGGGGTTGATACGCAGTATTTT	CASSLGVDTQYF
-	-	TRBV6-5	TRBJ2-5	TGTGCCAGCAGCCAGGGTCGCAAAGAGACCCAGTACTTC	CASSQGRKETQYF
-	-	TRBV19	TRBJ2-7	TGTGCCAGTAGTCCGAGGGATGCCTACGAGCAGTACTTC	CASSPRDAYEQYF
-	-	TRBV6-1	TRBJ1-1	TGTGCCAGCAGTGAGGAGAGTATGAACACTGAAGCTTTCTTT	CASSEESMNTEAFF
-	-	TRBV7-9	TRBJ1-4	TGTGCCAGCCTACTTAGTAATGAAAAACTGTTTTTT	CASLLSNEKLFF
-	TRBD2	TRBV11-2	TRBJ2-1	TGTGCCAGCAGCCCCTTGACTAGCGGGGGGTACAATGAGCAGTTCTTC	CASSPLTSGGYNEQFF
-	TRBD2	TRBV27	TRBJ2-6	TGTGCCAGCAGTCCTCGGGGGGTTGGGGCCAACGTCCTGACTTTC	CASSPRGVGANVLTF
-	TRBD2	TRBV9	TRBJ2-3	TGTGCCAGCAGCGTAGTCGCGGGAGTTGGGGGTACGCAGTATTTT	CASSVVAGVGGTQYF
-	-	TRBV11-2	TRBJ2-3	TGTGCCAGCAGCTCAACCGGGACTCAGACCTCTAGCACAGATACGCAGTATTTT	CASSSTGTQTSSTDTQYF
-	TRBD1	TRBV6-1	TRBJ1-2	TGTGCCAGCAGACGACAGGGGTCCTATGGCTACACCTTC	CASRRQGSYGYTF
-	-	TRBV4-1	TRBJ1-2	TGCGCCAGCAGCTATATTGGTCGGAACTATGGCTACACCTTC	CASSYIGRNYGYTF
-	TRBD2	TRBV4-2	TRBJ2-1	TGTGCCAGCAGCCAAGAAGCGGGGGCTCCCAGGGAGCAGTTCTTC	CASSQEAGAPREQFF
few	-	TRBV10-3	TRBJ2-7	TGTGCCATCAGAGGACAGACATCCTACGAGCAGTACTTC	CAIRGQTSYEQYF
few	TRBD2	TRBV12-5	TRBJ2-3	TGTGCTAGTGGTTTGTCTAGCGGGGTCACAGATACGCAGTATTTT	CASGLSSGVTDTQYF
-	TRBD1	TRBV9	TRBJ2-7	TGTGCCAGCAGCGTGTTCGATCGGACAGGGGTGGGGGAGCAGTACTTC	CASSVFDRTGVGEQYF
-	-	TRBV6-5	TRBJ2-7	TGTGCCAGCAGTTCCAGGCTGCACGAGCAGTACTTC	CASSSRLHEQYF
-	TRBD2	TRBV5-1	TRBJ2-7	TGCGCCAGCAGCTTGGGTCGAGCTAGCGGCTCCTACGAGCAGTACTTC	CASSLGRASGSYEQYF
-	-	TRBV5-4	TRBJ2-7	TGTGCCAGCAGCTTGGACAGGGCCTACGAGCAGTACTTC	CASSLDRAYEQYF
-	TRBD2	TRBV7-2	TRBJ2-1	TGTGCCAGCAGCCGAAGGACTAGCGGGAGCACTGAGCAGTTCTTC	CASSRRTSGSTEQFF
-	TRBD2	TRBV2	TRBJ2-1	TGTGCCAGCAGTCGGGGACTAGCGGGCAATGAGCAGTTCTTC	CASSRGLAGNEQFF
-	TRBD1	TRBV28	TRBJ1-5	TGTGCCAGCAGTCCGACAGGGGGCGCGGGTCAGCCCCAGCATTTT	CASSPTGGAGQPQHF
-	-	TRBV30	TRBJ1-6	TGTGCCTGGAGACCGCGACAGTCCCTCTATAATTCACCCCTCCACTTT	CAWRPRQSLYNSPLHF
once	-	TRBV4-2	TRBJ2-7	TGTGCCAGCAGCCAAGGACTGGATGGCGAGCAGTACTTC	CASSQGLDGEQYF
-	-	TRBV27	TRBJ1-2	TGTGCCAGCAGCCTAGGGGGGGGGTCGCCCCATGGCTACACCTTC	CASSLGGGSPHGYTF
-	-	TRBV7-2	TRBJ2-1	TGTGCCAGCAGCTTCCAGGGTAAAGGTGAGCAGTTCTTC	CASSFQGKGEQFF
-	TRBD1	TRBV4-1	TRBJ2-7	TGCGCCAGCAGCCAAGCACCGGGACAGGGCACCTACGAGCAGTACTTC	CASSQAPGQGTYEQYF
-	-	TRBV11-2	TRBJ1-2	TGTGCCAGCAGCTTAGGTTTCCGGAGTCTAGATGGCTACACCTTC	CASSLGFRSLDGYTF
-	TRBD2	TRBV6-1	TRBJ2-1	TGTGCCAGCAGTGTTAAACTAGCGGGGGCCTACAATGAGCAGTTCTTC	CASSVKLAGAYNEQFF
-	-	TRBV6-1	TRBJ2-7	TGTGCCAGCAGTGAGTCGGGGGTAGCCTACGAGCAGTACTTC	CASSESGVAYEQYF
-	-	TRBV4-2	TRBJ2-5	TGTGCCAGCAGCCAAGGAGAGTCGAGTGTGTACCAAGAGACCCAGTACTTC	CASSQGESSVYQETQYF
-	-	TRBV29-1	TRBJ2-3	TGCAGCGTTGATGGCGGGACTTTATTTACGCAGTATTTT	CSVDGGTLFTQYF
-	-	TRBV7-9	TRBJ2-1	TGTGCCAGCAGCTTACGGCCACGGGATGAGCAGTTCTTC	CASSLRPRDEQFF
-	TRBD1	TRBV28	TRBJ2-5	TGTGCCACCGTTCCCGGGACAGAAGAGACCCAGTACTTC	CATVPGTEETQYF
-	TRBD1	TRBV9	TRBJ1-6	TGTGCCAGCAGCGGAGGACAGGGCCATAATTCACCCCTCCACTTT	CASSGGQGHNSPLHF
-	TRBD2	TRBV5-4	TRBJ2-5	TGTGCCAGCAGCTTGGGGGGACTAGCGGGGCGGCGAGAGACCCAGTACTTC	CASSLGGLAGRRETQYF
-	TRBD1	TRBV30	TRBJ1-1	TGTGCCTGGAGCCGGGACAGGGGAACTGAAGCTTTCTTT	CAWSRDRGTEAFF